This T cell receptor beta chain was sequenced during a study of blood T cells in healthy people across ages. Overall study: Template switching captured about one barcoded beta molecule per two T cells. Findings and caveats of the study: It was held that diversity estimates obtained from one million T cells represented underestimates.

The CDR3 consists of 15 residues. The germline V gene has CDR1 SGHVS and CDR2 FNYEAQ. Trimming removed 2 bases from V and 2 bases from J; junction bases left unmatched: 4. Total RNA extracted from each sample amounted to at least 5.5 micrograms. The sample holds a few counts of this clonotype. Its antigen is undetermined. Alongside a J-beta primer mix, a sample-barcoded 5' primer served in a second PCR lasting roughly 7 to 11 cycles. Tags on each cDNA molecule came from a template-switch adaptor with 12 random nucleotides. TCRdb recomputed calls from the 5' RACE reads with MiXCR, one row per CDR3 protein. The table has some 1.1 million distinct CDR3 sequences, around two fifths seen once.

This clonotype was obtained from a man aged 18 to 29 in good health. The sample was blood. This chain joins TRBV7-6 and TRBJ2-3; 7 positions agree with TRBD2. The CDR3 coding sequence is TGTGCCAGCAGCTTAAAGCGGGATTACACAGATACGCAGTATTTT. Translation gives CASSLKRDYTDTQYF. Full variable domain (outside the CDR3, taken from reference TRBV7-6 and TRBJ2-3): GAGVSQSPRYKVTKRGQDVALRCDPISGHVSLYWYRQALGQGPEFLTYFNYEAQQDKSGLPNDRFSAERPEGSISTLTIQRTEQRDSAMYRCASSLKRDYTDTQYFGPGTRLTVL.